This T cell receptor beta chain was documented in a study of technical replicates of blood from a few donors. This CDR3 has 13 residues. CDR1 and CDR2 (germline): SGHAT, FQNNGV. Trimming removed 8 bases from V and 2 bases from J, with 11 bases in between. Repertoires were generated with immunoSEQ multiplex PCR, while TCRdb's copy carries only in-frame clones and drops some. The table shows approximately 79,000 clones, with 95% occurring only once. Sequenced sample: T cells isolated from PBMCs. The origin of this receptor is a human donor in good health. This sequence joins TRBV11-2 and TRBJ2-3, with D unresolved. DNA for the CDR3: TGTGCCAGCCGTGGCGGTTACACAGATACGCAGTATTTT. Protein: CASRGGYTDTQYF.